This T cell receptor (beta chain) was sequenced in a study of cytomegalovirus exposure and HLA in healthy donors. On this clone: Its antigen is not identified.

The length of the CDR3 is 15 residues. Per germline, CDR1 LGHNA and CDR2 YSLEER. V dropped 8 bases and J dropped 5; count of bases not matched to a gene: 12. This PCR relied on a set of 60 Vbeta primers and 13 Jbeta primers. Repertoires were generated with immunoSEQ multiplex PCR, while TCRdb's copy carries only in-frame clones and drops some. This sample yields about 160,000 clones, of which 85% are seen a single time; roughly 2.2% belongs to the top ten. Study-wide findings and caveats: It was likely that a cluster of highly shared sequence variants was a sequencing artifact. A missense variant in DCLRE1C was later tied to TCR beta V- and J-gene trimming. Within an earlier analysis, most TCR beta V segments proved productive either about 90% or about 30% of the time.

Among the donors, all were healthy bone marrow donors. What was sequenced was PBMCs. The genes are TRBV4-3 and TRBJ2-1; 7 bases fit TRBD1. The sequence was obtained from a man between 18 and 29 years old in good health and CMV-seropositive. The chain's CDR3 is CASGWVGQKDNEQFF. The CDR3, as DNA: TGCGCCAGCGGATGGGTGGGACAGAAAGACAATGAGCAGTTCTTC.